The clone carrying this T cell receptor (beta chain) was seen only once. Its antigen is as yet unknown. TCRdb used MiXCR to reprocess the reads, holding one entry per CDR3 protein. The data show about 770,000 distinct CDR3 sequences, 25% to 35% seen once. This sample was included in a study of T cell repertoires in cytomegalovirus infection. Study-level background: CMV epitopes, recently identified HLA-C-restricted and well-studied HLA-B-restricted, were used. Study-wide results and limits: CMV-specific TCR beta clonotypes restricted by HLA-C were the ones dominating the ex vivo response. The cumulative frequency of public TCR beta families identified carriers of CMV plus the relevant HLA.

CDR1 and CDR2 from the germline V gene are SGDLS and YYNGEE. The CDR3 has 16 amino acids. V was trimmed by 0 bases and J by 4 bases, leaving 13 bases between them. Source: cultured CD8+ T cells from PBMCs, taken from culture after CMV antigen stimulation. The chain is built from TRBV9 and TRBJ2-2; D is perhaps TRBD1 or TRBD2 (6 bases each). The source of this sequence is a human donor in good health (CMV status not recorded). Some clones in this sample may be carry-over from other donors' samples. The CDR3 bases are TGTGCCAGCAGCGTAGTACCGGGGGCGGGCACCGGGGAGCTGTTTTTT. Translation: CASSVVPGAGTGELFF. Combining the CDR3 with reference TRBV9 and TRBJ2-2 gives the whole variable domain DSGVTQTPKHLITATGQRVTLRCSPRSGDLSVYWYQQSLDQGLQFLIQYYNGEERAKGNILERFSAQQFPDLHSELNLSSLELGDSALYFCASSVVPGAGTGELFFGEGSRLTVL.